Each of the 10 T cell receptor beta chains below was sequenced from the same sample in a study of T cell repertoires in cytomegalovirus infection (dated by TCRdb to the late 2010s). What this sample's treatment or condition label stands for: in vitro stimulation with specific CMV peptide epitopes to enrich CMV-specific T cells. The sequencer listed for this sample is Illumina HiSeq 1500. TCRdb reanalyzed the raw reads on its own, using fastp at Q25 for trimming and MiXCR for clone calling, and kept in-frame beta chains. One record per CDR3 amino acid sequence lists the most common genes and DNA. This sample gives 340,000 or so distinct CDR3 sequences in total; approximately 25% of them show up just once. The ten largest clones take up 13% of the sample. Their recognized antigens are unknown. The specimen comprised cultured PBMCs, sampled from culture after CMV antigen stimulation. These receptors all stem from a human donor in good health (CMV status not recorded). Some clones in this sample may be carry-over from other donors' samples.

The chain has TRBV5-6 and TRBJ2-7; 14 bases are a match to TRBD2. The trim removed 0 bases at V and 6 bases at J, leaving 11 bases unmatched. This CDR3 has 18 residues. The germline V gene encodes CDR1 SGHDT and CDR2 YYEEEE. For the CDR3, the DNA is TGTGCCAGCAGCTTGGCCCGACTAGCGGGAGGGCCGGGGCGCGAGCAGTACGTC. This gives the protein CASSLARLAGGPGREQYV.

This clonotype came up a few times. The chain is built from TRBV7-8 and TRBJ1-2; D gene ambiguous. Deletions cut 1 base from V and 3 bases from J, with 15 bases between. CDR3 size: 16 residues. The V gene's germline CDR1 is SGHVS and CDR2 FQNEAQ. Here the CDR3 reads CASSLGFAPRYYGYTF. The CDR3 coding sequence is TGTGCCAGCAGCTTAGGGTTTGCACCCCGCTACTATGGCTACACCTTC.

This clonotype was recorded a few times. The CDR3 DNA sequence: TGTGCCAGCACAGGGAGGAATGCTGAAGCTTTCTTT. The encoded protein is CASTGRNAEAFF. V usage is TRBV12-3 or TRBV12-4 and J usage is TRBJ1-1, with a tentative D call TRBD1 (5 bases). Trimming removed 7 bases at V and 6 bases at J, with 12 bases between. The CDR3 is 12 residues long.

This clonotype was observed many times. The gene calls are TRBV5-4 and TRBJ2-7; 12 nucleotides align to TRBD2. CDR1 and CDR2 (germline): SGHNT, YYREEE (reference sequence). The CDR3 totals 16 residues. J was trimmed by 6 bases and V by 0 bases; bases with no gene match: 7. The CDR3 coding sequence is TGTGCCAGCAGCTTGGCGTTGACTAGCGGGAGAGGCGAGCAGTACTTC. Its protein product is CASSLALTSGRGEQYF.

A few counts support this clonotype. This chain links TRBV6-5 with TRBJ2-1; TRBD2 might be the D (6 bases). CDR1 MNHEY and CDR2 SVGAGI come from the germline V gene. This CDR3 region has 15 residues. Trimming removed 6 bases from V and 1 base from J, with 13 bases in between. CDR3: CASRIRAGSYNEQFF. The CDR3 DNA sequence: TGTGCCAGCAGAATTAGGGCGGGATCCTACAATGAGCAGTTCTTC.

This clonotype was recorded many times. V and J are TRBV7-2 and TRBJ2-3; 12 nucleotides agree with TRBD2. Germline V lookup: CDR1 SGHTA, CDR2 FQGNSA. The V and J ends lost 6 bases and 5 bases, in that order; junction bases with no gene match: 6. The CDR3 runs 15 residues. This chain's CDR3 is CASSPPGLAGDTQYF. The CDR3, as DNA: TGTGCCAGCAGTCCACCGGGACTAGCGGGAGATACGCAGTATTTT.

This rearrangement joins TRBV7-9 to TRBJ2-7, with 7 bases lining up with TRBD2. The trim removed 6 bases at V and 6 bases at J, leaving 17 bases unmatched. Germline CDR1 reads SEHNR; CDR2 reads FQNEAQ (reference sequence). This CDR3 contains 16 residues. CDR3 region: CASRGVAGAQTSEQYF. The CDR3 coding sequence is TGTGCCAGCAGGGGAGTGGCGGGAGCTCAGACGAGCGAGCAGTACTTC.

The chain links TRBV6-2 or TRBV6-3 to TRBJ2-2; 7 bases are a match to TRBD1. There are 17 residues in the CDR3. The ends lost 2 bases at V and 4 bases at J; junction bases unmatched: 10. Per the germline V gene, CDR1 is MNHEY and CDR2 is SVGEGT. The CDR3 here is CASSYRMGQQFTGELFF. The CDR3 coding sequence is TGTGCCAGCAGTTACCGAATGGGACAGCAGTTCACCGGGGAGCTGTTTTTT.

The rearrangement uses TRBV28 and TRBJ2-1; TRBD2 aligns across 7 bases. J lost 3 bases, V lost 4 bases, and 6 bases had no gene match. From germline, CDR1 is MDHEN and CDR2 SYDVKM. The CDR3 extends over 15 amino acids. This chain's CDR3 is CASSSTGTNYNEQFF. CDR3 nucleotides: TGTGCCAGCAGTTCCACCGGGACTAACTACAATGAGCAGTTCTTC. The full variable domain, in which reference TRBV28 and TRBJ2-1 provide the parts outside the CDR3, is DVKVTQSSRYLVKRTGEKVFLECVQDMDHENMFWYRQDPGLGLRLIYFSYDVKMKEKGDIPEGYSVSREKKERFSLILESASTNQTSMYLCASSSTGTNYNEQFFGPGTRLTVL.

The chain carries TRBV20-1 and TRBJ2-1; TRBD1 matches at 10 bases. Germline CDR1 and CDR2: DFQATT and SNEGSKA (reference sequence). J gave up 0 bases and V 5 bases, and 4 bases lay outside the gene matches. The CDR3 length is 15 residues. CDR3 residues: CSAGQGVVSYNEQFF. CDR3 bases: TGCAGTGCTGGACAGGGGGTCGTCTCCTACAATGAGCAGTTCTTC.